This T cell receptor beta chain stems from a study of T cells in Graves' hyperthyroidism and ophthalmopathy. This CDR3 spans 16 amino acids. Germline CDR1 SGHTA, CDR2 FQGNSA. V lost 5 bases and J 0 bases, leaving 11 bases between the germline ends. RNA transcripts were the template for amplifying TCR beta CDR3 regions. The TCR CDR3 was amplified in a first-round RT-PCR using the HTBI primer set. TCRdb independently ran MiXCR on the multiplex PCR reads; one entry per CDR3 protein. The table includes around 420,000 distinct CDR3 sequences, approximately 14% detected once. This clonotype was detected a few times. What it binds is not known. General observations from the study: Most expanded thyroid clonotypes above 0.001 also appeared in blood.

Stable hyperthyroidism: no ophthalmopathy progression over 18 months of follow-up. V gene TRBV7-2 combines with J gene TRBJ1-6, with D perhaps matching TRBD1 (6 bases). Specimen: blood. This sequence originates from a woman aged 18-29 years with Graves' hyperthyroidism. Here the CDR3 DNA reads TGTGCCAGCAGCGGGGGGGCGAGCTCCTATAATTCACCCCTCCACTTT. Translating it yields CASSGGASSYNSPLHF.